This paragraph covers one TCR beta chain sequence. The antigen is undetermined. This specimen comes from a study of graft-versus-host responses after intestinal transplantation. Study context: Recipients were given multivisceral, liver-intestinal, or isolated intestinal transplants. For around three years after anti-thymocyte globulin induction, all recipients took tacrolimus and steroids. The study, taken as a whole, reports: With peak circulating GvH clone levels came an association with early post-transplant HvG declines. There were GvH clones found in recipient marrow, and some of them appeared first in ileum or blood.

Per germline, CDR1 MNHEY and CDR2 SVGAGI. CDR3 length: 14 amino acids. V was clipped by 6 bases and J by 3 bases, with 15 bases between them. Assay: immunoSEQ multiplex PCR; the TCRdb copy retains only in-frame clones and omits some. In the table there are approximately 90,000 clones, about 91% of which are singletons. The TCR sequence derives from a human donor who was the organ donor for an intestinal transplant. This chain joins TRBV6-5 and TRBJ2-7, with D perhaps assigned TRBD1 or TRBD2 (5 bases each). The input for sequencing was unstimulated CD8+ T cells sorted from spleen or lymph node cells, taken before transplant. CDR3 loop: CASSPGASNYEQYF. The CDR3 DNA is TGTGCCAGCAGCCCCGGGGCCTCCAACTACGAGCAGTACTTC.